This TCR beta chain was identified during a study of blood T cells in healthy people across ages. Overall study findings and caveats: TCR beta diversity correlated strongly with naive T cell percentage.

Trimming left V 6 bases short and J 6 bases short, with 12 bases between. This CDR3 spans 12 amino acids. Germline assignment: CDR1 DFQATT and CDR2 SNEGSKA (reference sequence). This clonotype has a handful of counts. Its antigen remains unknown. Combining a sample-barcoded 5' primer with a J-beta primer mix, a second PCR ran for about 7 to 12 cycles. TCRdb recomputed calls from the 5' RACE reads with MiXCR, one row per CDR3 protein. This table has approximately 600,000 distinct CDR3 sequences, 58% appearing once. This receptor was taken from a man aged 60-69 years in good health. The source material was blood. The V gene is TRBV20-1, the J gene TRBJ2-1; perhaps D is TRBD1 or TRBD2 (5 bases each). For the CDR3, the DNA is TGCAGTGCCGGGACGGAAGGCAATGAGCAGTTCTTC. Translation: CSAGTEGNEQFF.